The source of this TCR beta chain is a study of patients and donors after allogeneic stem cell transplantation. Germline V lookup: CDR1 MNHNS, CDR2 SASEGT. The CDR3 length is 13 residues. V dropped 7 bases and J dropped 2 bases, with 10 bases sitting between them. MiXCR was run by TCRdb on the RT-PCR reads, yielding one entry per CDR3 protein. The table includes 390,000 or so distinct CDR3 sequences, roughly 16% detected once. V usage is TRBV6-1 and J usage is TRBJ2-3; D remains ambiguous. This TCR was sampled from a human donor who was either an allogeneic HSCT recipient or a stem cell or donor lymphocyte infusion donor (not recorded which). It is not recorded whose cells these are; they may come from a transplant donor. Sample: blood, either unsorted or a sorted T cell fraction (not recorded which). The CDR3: CASTRSPTDTQYF. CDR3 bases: TGTGCCAGCACCCGATCCCCCACAGATACGCAGTATTTT.